The sequence of this T cell receptor (beta chain) was determined in a study of identifying expanded T cells in peripheral blood. Study-level findings and limits: Across healthy donors, higher total template counts meant significantly greater approximately two-week count variance.

Collection occurred without any documented infections or immune events in donors. About this clone itself: Its antigen is not known.

The CDR3 has 11 residues. Germline V lookup: CDR1 LNHDA, CDR2 SQIVND (reference sequence). With 6 bases removed from V and 4 bases from J, the gap between germline ends came to 4 bases. Measured with immunoSEQ multiplex PCR; TCRdb has only the in-frame clones, and not every one. This repertoire shows fewer than 130,000 clones, approximately 90% found once; its top ten account for 16%. Sequencing was performed on blood. The V call is TRBV19, the J call TRBJ2-1, with D unresolved. The sequence was obtained from a person aged 18 to 69 in good health. This CDR3 is CASRGYNEQFF. CDR3 DNA: TGTGCCAGTAGGGGATACAATGAGCAGTTCTTC.